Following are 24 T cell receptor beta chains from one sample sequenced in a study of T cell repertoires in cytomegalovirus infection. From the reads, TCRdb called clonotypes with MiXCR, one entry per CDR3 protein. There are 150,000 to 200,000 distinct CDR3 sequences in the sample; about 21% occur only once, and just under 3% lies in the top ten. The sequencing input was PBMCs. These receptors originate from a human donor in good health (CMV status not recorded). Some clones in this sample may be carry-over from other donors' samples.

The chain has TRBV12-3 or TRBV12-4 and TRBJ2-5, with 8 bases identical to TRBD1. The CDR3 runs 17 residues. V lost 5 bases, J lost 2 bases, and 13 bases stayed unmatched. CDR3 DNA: TGTGCCAGCAGTCCCCACGCGGGGACAGGTGCACAAGAGACCCAGTACTTC. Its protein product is CASSPHAGTGAQETQYF.

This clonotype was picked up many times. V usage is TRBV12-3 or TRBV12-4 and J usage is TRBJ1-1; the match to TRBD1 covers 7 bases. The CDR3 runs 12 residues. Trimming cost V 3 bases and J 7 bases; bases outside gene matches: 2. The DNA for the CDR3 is TGTGCCAGCAGTTTCGGGACAGTTGAAGCTTTCTTT. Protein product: CASSFGTVEAFF.

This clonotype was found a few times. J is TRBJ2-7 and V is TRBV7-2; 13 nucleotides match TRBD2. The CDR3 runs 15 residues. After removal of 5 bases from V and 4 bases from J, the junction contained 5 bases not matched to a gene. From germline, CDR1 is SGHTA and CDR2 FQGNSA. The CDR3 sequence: CASSQGLAGRYEQYF. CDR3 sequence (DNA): TGTGCCAGCAGCCAGGGACTAGCGGGACGGTACGAGCAGTACTTC.

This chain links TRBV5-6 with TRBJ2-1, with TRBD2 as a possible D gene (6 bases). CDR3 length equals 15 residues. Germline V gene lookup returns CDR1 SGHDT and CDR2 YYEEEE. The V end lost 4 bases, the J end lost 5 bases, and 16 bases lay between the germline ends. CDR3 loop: CASSVDWGGDNEQFF. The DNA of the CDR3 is TGTGCCAGCAGCGTAGACTGGGGAGGCGACAATGAGCAGTTCTTC. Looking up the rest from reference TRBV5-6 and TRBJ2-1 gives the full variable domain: DAGVTQSPTHLIKTRGQQVTLRCSPKSGHDTVSWYQQALGQGPQFIFQYYEEEERQRGNFPDRFSGHQFPNYSSELNVNALLLGDSALYLCASSVDWGGDNEQFFGPGTRLTVL.

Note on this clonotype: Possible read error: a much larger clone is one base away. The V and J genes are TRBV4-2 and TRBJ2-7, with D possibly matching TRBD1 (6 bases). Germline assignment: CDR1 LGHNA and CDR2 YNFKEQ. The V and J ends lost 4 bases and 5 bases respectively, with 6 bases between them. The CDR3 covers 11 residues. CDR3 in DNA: TGTGCCAGCAGCCCAGGGGACGAGCAGTACTTC. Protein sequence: CASSPGDEQYF.

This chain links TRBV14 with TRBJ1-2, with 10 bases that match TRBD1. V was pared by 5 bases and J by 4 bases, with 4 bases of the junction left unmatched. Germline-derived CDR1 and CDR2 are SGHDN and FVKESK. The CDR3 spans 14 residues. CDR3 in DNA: TGTGCCAGCAGCGGACGACAGGGGGCCTATGGCTACACCTTC. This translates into CASSGRQGAYGYTF.

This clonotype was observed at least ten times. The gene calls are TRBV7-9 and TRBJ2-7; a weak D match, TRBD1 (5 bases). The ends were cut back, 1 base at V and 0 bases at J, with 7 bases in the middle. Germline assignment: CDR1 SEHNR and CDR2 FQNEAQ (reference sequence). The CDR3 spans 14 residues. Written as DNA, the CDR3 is TGTGCCAGCAGCTTAGAGGGGTTCTCCTACGAGCAGTACTTC. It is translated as CASSLEGFSYEQYF.

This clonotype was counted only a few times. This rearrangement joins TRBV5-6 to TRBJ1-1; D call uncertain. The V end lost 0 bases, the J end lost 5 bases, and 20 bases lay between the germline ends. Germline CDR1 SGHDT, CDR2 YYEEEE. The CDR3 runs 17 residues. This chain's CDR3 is CASSLDGGSRLTTEAFF. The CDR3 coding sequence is TGTGCCAGCAGCTTGGATGGCGGTTCTCGACTGACAACTGAAGCTTTCTTT.

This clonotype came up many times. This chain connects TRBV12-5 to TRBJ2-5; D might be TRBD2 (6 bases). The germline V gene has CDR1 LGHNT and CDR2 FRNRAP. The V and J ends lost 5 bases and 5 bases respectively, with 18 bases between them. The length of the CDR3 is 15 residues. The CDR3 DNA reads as TGTGCTAGTGGTACCGGGGGTCAGGTGAGGGAGACCCAGTACTTC. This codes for CASGTGGQVRETQYF.

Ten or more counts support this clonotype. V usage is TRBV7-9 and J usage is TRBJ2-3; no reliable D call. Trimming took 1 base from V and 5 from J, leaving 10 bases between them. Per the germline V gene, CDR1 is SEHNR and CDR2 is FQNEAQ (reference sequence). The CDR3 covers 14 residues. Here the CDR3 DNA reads TGTGCCAGCAGCTTAGGAATGCGCAGAGATACGCAGTATTTT. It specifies CASSLGMRRDTQYF. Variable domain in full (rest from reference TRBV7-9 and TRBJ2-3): DTGVSQNPRHKITKRGQNVTFRCDPISEHNRLYWYRQTLGQGPEFLTYFQNEAQLEKSRLLSDRFSAERPKGSFSTLEIQRTEQGDSAMYLCASSLGMRRDTQYFGPGTRLTVL.

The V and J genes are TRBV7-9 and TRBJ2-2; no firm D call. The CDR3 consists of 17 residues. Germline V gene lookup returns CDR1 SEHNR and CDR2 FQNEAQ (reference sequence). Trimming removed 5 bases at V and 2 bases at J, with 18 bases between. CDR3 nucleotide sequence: TGTGCCAGCAGCCTCTCACCGTTTGCTTCAAACACCGGGGAGCTGTTTTTT. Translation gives CASSLSPFASNTGELFF.

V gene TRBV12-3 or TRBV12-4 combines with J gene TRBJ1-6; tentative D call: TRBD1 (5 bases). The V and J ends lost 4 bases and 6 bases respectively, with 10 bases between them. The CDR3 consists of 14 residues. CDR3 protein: CASSWTTFNSPLHF. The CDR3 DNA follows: TGTGCCAGCAGTTGGACAACATTTAATTCACCCCTCCACTTT.

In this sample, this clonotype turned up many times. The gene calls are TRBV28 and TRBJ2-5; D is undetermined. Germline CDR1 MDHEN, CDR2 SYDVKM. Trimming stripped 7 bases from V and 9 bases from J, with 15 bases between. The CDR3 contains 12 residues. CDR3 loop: CASTTLGRSQYF. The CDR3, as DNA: TGTGCCAGCACCACCCTAGGGCGATCCCAGTACTTC.

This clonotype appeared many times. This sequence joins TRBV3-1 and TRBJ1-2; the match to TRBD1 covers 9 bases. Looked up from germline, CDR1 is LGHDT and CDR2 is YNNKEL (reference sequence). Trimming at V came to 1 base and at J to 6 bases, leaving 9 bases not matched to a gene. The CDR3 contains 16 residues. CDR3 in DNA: TGTGCCAGCAGCCAAGGCTATACAGGGGGCGCGAATGGCTACACCTTC. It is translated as CASSQGYTGGANGYTF.

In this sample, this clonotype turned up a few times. As DNA, the CDR3 is TGTGCCAGCAGCCTAAGATATGACTTCGGACCGGGTGAGCAGTTCTTC. This sequence encodes CASSLRYDFGPGEQFF. This rearrangement joins TRBV28 to TRBJ2-1; D is ambiguous. Germline V gives CDR1 MDHEN, CDR2 SYDVKM. The CDR3 totals 16 residues. Trimming took off 6 bases at V and 9 bases at J, with 24 bases between the two ends.

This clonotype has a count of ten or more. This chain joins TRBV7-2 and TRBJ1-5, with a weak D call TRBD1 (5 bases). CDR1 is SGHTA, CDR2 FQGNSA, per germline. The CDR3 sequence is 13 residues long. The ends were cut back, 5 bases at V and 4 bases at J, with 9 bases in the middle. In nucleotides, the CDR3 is TGTGCCAGCAGCCCAGGGAAGAATCAGCCCCAGCATTTT. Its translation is CASSPGKNQPQHF.

The CDR3 region is CSARGAGGAKTQYF. For the CDR3, the DNA is TGCAGTGCTAGAGGTGCGGGTGGCGCGAAGACCCAGTACTTC. The chain has TRBV20-1 and TRBJ2-5; D perhaps matches TRBD2 (5 bases). CDR1 is DFQATT and CDR2 is SNEGSKA in the germline V gene (reference sequence). CDR3 length: 14 amino acids. V was clipped by 1 base and J by 6 bases, with 15 bases between them.

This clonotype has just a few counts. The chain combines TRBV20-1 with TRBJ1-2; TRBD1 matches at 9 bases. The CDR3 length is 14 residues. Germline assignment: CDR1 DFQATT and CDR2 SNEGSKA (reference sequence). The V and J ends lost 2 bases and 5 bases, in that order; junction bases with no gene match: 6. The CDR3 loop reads CSARKQGARYGYTF. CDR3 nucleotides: TGCAGTGCTAGAAAACAGGGGGCGAGGTATGGCTACACCTTC.

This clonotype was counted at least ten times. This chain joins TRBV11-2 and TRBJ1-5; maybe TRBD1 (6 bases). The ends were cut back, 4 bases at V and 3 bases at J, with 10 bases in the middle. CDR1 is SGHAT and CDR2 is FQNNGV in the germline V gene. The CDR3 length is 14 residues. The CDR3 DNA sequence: TGTGCCAGCAGCTCACAGGGCGTCAATCAGCCCCAGCATTTT. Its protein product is CASSSQGVNQPQHF.

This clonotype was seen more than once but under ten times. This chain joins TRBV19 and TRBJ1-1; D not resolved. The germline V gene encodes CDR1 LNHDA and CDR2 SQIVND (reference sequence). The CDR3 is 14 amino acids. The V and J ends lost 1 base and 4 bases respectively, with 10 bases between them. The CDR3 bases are TGTGCCAGTAGTATAGGATCCGGCGGCACTGAAGCTTTCTTT. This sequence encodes CASSIGSGGTEAFF.

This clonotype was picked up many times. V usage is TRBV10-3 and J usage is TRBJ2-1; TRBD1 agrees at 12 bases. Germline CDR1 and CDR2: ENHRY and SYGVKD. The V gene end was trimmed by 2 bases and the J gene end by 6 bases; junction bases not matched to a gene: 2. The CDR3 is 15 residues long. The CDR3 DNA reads TGTGCCATCAGTGAGGGGACAGGGGGCATCAATGAGCAGTTCTTC. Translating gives CAISEGTGGINEQFF.

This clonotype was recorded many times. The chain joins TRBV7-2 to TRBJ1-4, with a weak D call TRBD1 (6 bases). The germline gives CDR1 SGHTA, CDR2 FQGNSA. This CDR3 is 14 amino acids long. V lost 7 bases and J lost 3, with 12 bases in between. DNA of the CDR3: TGTGCCAGCACCCAAGGGGGAGCTAATGAAAAACTGTTTTTT. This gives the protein CASTQGGANEKLFF. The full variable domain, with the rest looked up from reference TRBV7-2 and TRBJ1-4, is GAGVSQSPSNKVTEKGKDVELRCDPISGHTALYWYRQSLGQGLEFLIYFQGNSAPDKSGLPSDRFSAERTGGSVSTLTIQRTQQEDSAVYLCASTQGGANEKLFFGSGTQLSVL.

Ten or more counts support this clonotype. The CDR3 is CASSPDRINTEAFF. The CDR3 nucleotides are TGTGCCAGCAGCCCCGACAGGATTAACACTGAAGCTTTCTTT. V is TRBV7-2 and J is TRBJ1-1; D may be TRBD1 (6 bases). Germline CDR1 reads SGHTA; CDR2 reads FQGNSA. Trimming stripped 5 bases from V and 2 bases from J, with 12 bases between. This CDR3 comprises 14 residues.

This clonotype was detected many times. CDR3 in amino acids: CASSLYRYTGELFF. CDR3 coding DNA: TGTGCCAGCAGCTTGTATCGGTACACCGGGGAGCTGTTTTTT. The chain uses TRBV7-2 and TRBJ2-2; D ambiguous. The CDR3 totals 14 residues. Germline loops: CDR1 SGHTA, CDR2 FQGNSA. Between the trimmed V and J ends, which lost 3 bases and 3 bases, there was a span of 8 bases.